A selection of T cell receptor beta chains follows, all from one sample in a study of T cells expressing NK-cell markers. TCRdb re-called the 5' RACE reads, yielding one record per CDR3 amino acid sequence without DNA. In all, the sample yields 450,000 to 600,000 distinct CDR3 sequences. The sequenced sample was blood T cells: a sorted CD56 or NKG2C T cell subset, CD4+ or CD8+ T cells, or bulk PBMC T cells (not recorded which). The source is a man aged 18 to 35 in good health. Each CDR3 is given with its conserved first and last residue.

j_gene	v_gene	CDR3aa
TRBJ2-6	TRBV27	CASSLFWVDSGANVLTF
TRBJ1-5	TRBV20-1	CSARSSDYSNQPQHF
TRBJ2-1	TRBV12-3/TRBV12-4	CASSLNKDNEQFF
TRBJ2-5	TRBV12-3/TRBV12-4	CATGTGGQETQYF
TRBJ2-1	TRBV29-1	CSARAGLAGGYRSYNEQFF
TRBJ2-1	TRBV20-1	CSARGLPSKDEQFF
TRBJ2-5	TRBV5-1	CASSLGSGYQETQYF
TRBJ1-5	TRBV20-1	CSALDRDQPQHF
TRBJ1-4	TRBV6-5	CASSTRVLGKLFF
TRBJ2-7	TRBV15	CATSGVRLASGDYEQYF
TRBJ2-3	TRBV5-1	CASSSPGGRLSLTDTQYF
TRBJ2-1	TRBV5-1	CASRQPGLAGHYNEQFF
TRBJ2-7	TRBV6-1	CASMEQNLLGEQYF
TRBJ2-3	TRBV12-3/TRBV12-4	CASSSPRRFRTDTQYF
TRBJ2-7	TRBV6-2/TRBV6-3	CASRGTGGRYEQYF
TRBJ2-6	TRBV6-1	CASSTTVSGANVLTF
TRBJ2-3	TRBV7-8	CASSLYVQGGTDTQYF
TRBJ2-7	TRBV18	CASSPTGTPSYEQYF
TRBJ1-1	TRBV5-6	CASSLAGTGQAFF
TRBJ2-2	TRBV30	CAWSGPSGNTGELFF
TRBJ2-1	TRBV7-8	CASSGLLSNEQFF
TRBJ1-4	TRBV12-3/TRBV12-4	CASSSPVQGGRKLFF
TRBJ2-7	TRBV7-2	CASSSKQGVNYEQYF
TRBJ2-7	TRBV7-3	CASSLQGGPTYEQYF
TRBJ1-2	TRBV7-9	CASSPIILYGYTF
TRBJ2-1	TRBV4-1	CASSQPLAGGHEQFF
TRBJ1-5	TRBV10-3	CAISESTQGAEFQPQHF
TRBJ2-5	TRBV15	CATSRGAQETQYF
TRBJ2-1	TRBV10-3	CAPRRASHRSYNEQFF
TRBJ2-1	TRBV13	CASSHRGVRDYNEQFF
TRBJ1-6	TRBV20-1	CSARPTVKDSPLHF
TRBJ2-1	TRBV10-3	CAISPRLYGVESYNEQFF
TRBJ2-3	TRBV6-2/TRBV6-3	CASSYILAGVGDTQYF